The 5 T cell receptor beta chains below come from one sample, sequenced in a study of shared clonotypes between healthy human individuals. The protocol was immunoSEQ multiplex PCR, while the TCRdb copy is restricted to in-frame clones and leaves out a portion. The sample has roughly 2.2 million clones, just over 90% seen once. The sequencing input was naive CD4+ T cells from PBMCs. Subset meaning: CD45RA+ positively selected. The receptors stem from a man younger than 35 in good health. Some clones in this sample may be carry-over from other donors' samples.

This chain joins TRBV5-1 and TRBJ2-7; weak D call: TRBD2 (6 bases). The CDR3 length is 12 residues. Trimming removed 2 bases from V and 5 bases from J, with 8 bases in between. The germline gives CDR1 SGHRS, CDR2 YFSETQ. CDR3 DNA sequence: TGCGCCAGCAGCTTACTAGCCGACGAGCAGTACTTC. It codes for CASSLLADEQYF.

The chain has TRBV9 and TRBJ2-3; 8 bases are a match to TRBD2. Germline V gene sequence: CDR1 SGDLS, CDR2 YYNGEE. Unmatched junction bases numbered 5, after V lost 2 bases and J lost 6 bases. This CDR3 comprises 14 residues. Written as DNA, the CDR3 is TGTGCCAGCAGCGTCCAAGCGGGAGCGGATACGCAGTATTTT. Protein sequence: CASSVQAGADTQYF.

V gene TRBV19 combines with J gene TRBJ1-2, with TRBD1 matching over 10 bases. CDR3 size: 14 residues. The junction had 6 bases not matched to a gene; V was cut back by 5 bases and J by 6 bases. Germline CDR1 and CDR2: LNHDA and SQIVND (reference sequence). The chain's CDR3 is CASSFWDRGNGYTF. In DNA form, the CDR3 reads TGTGCCAGTAGTTTCTGGGACAGGGGCAATGGCTACACCTTC.

The chain recombines TRBV19 with TRBJ2-7; 9 bases map to TRBD1. CDR1 LNHDA and CDR2 SQIVND come from the germline V gene (reference sequence). The CDR3 loop spans 16 amino acids. J gave up 3 bases and V 5 bases, and 11 bases lay outside the gene matches. CDR3 loop: CASSLLPGQGVYEQYF. CDR3 in DNA: TGTGCCAGTAGTCTCCTCCCGGGACAGGGTGTCTACGAGCAGTACTTC. Drawing the rest from reference TRBV19 and TRBJ2-7, the complete variable domain is DGGITQSPKYLFRKEGQNVTLSCEQNLNHDAMYWYRQDPGQGLRLIYYSQIVNDFQKGDIAEGYSVSREKKESFPLTVTSAQKNPTAFYLCASSLLPGQGVYEQYFGPGTRLTVT.

The chain employs TRBV27 and TRBJ2-4; 11 bases agree with TRBD1. The CDR3 is 15 amino acids. The germline V gene has CDR1 MNHEY and CDR2 SMNVEV (reference sequence). The V segment lost 4 bases and the J segment 8 bases; nucleotides outside the gene matches: 7. CDR3 nucleotide sequence: TGTGCCAGCAGTTACCGGGACAGGGGGGGATACATTCAGTACTTC. Translated, it gives CASSYRDRGGYIQYF.